The 9 T cell receptor beta chains listed next were all sequenced from one sample in a study of OX40 agonist ivuxolimab in advanced cancers. The assay was immunoSEQ multiplex PCR, and TCRdb's table has in-frame clones only and misses some. The data hold more than 80,000 clones, with around nine tenths observed a single time. Sequenced here: CD4+ or CD8+ T cells sorted from blood, sampled in a trial of the OX40 agonist ivuxolimab. The source is an adult with an advanced solid tumor such as melanoma, head and neck, liver or kidney cancer.

The chain links TRBV6-1 to TRBJ1-2; D not resolved. The length of the CDR3 is 14 residues. Trimming removed 6 bases from V and 0 bases from J, with 11 bases in between. From germline, CDR1 is MNHNS and CDR2 SASEGT. In DNA form, the CDR3 reads TGTGCCAGCAGCAATGGGCTCGCTAACTATGGCTACACCTTC. It encodes CASSNGLANYGYTF.

In this sample, this clone turned up once. The chain uses TRBV11-2 and TRBJ1-4; D is uncertain. Germline CDR1 reads SGHAT; CDR2 reads FQNNGV. Trimming pared 0 bases from V and 9 bases from J, leaving 14 bases between. The CDR3 sequence is 15 residues long. The CDR3 DNA follows: TGTGCCAGCAGCTTAGACCGGCAGCCTACCCAAAAACTGTTTTTT. It yields the protein CASSLDRQPTQKLFF.

The V call is TRBV5-8, the J call TRBJ1-2; D possibly corresponds to TRBD1 (5 bases). CDR1 is SGHTS and CDR2 is YDEGEE in the germline V gene. The CDR3 sequence is 14 residues long. V lost 4 bases and J lost 8, with 18 bases in between. CDR3 nucleotides: TGTGCCAGCAGCAGGATGCAGGGCATGGGCGGCTACACCTTC. Translated: CASSRMQGMGGYTF.

This sequence joins TRBV6-6 and TRBJ2-2, with D uncertain. From germline, CDR1 is MNHNY and CDR2 SVGAGI (reference sequence). V was pared by 4 bases and J by 0 bases, with 12 bases between. The CDR3 has 16 amino acids. The CDR3 bases are TGTGCCAGCAGTTGGGCAAGTGGGGCGAACACCGGGGAGCTGTTTTTT. This sequence encodes CASSWASGANTGELFF.

The V call is TRBV29-1, the J call TRBJ1-2; D gene unclear. There are 13 residues in the CDR3. V shed 7 bases and J shed 8 bases, with 20 bases lying between them. The germline V gene has CDR1 SQVTM and CDR2 ANQGSEA. CDR3: CSALGREPMGYTF. The CDR3 nucleotides read TGCAGCGCACTAGGACGGGAGCCTATGGGCTACACCTTC.

The rearrangement links TRBV7-6 to TRBJ2-2, with a tentative D call TRBD1 (6 bases). Germline V gene sequence: CDR1 SGHVS, CDR2 FNYEAQ. This CDR3 is 15 amino acids long. Trimming shortened V by 2 bases and J by 2 bases, and 9 bases separated the two germline ends. The CDR3 spells CASSLLQGNTGELFF. In nucleotides, the CDR3 is TGTGCCAGCAGCTTATTACAGGGAAACACCGGGGAGCTGTTTTTT.

The chain carries TRBV6-6 and TRBJ1-1, with D perhaps TRBD1 (5 bases). Looked up from germline, CDR1 is MNHNY and CDR2 is SVGAGI (reference sequence). The V and J ends lost 0 bases and 3 bases respectively, with 14 bases between them. The CDR3 contains 16 residues. As DNA, the CDR3 is TGTGCCAGCAGTTACTCATTGGGGCTGCGTGACACTGAAGCTTTCTTT. It specifies CASSYSLGLRDTEAFF.

V and J are TRBV28 and TRBJ2-1, with TRBD2 matching 9 bases. V was clipped by 5 bases and J by 5 bases; unmatched bases: 7. Per the germline V gene, CDR1 is MDHEN and CDR2 is SYDVKM. The CDR3 is 15 residues long. The CDR3 region is CASSTPAGGNNEQFF. CDR3 DNA sequence: TGTGCCAGCAGTACCCCAGCGGGGGGCAACAATGAGCAGTTCTTC. The entire variable domain, with the rest obtained from reference TRBV28 and TRBJ2-1, is as follows: DVKVTQSSRYLVKRTGEKVFLECVQDMDHENMFWYRQDPGLGLRLIYFSYDVKMKEKGDIPEGYSVSREKKERFSLILESASTNQTSMYLCASSTPAGGNNEQFFGPGTRLTVL.

The CDR3 loop reads CASSPAGGKEKLFF. The CDR3 DNA sequence: TGTGCCAGCTCACCCGCCGGAGGGAAAGAAAAACTGTTTTTT. The V and J genes are TRBV18 and TRBJ1-4; D unclear. Germline values: CDR1 KGHSH, CDR2 LQKENI. V lost 3 bases to trimming and J lost 8 bases, with 13 bases between them. The CDR3 is 14 residues long.